This TCR beta chain was found in a study of graft-versus-host responses after intestinal transplantation. Study information: All recipients were given anti-thymocyte globulin induction, and tacrolimus and steroids were then administered for three to four years.

V lost 1 base, J lost 2 bases, and 18 bases lay in between. Germline V gene data show CDR1 as SGHVT and CDR2 as SQSDAQ. The CDR3 sequence is 17 residues long. The protocol was immunoSEQ multiplex PCR, while the TCRdb copy is restricted to in-frame clones and leaves out a portion. The table has about 6,900 clones, 20% to 25% seen once; the top ten hold 4.3%. The V and J genes are TRBV7-4 and TRBJ2-7, with a possible D match to TRBD2 (6 bases). The material sequenced was alloreactive CD4+ T cells from a mixed lymphocyte reaction culture, taken before transplantation. Subset reported: CFSE-low proliferating T cells sorted from roughly six-day pre-transplant mixed lymphocyte reaction (GvH or HvG direction). The origin of this receptor is a human patient who was an organ donor for intestinal transplantation. CDR3 sequence: CASSLGVGREIPYEQYF. As DNA, the CDR3 is TGTGCCAGCAGCTTAGGAGTTGGGCGGGAAATACCCTACGAGCAGTACTTC.